One and the same sample provided the 25 T cell receptor beta chains below, sequenced in a study of blood T cell repertoires in COVID-19. Profiling relied on immunoSEQ multiplex PCR, and the TCRdb table lists in-frame clones only, not all of them. Here the sample spans around 300,000 clones, roughly 85% being singletons. Source material: peripheral blood. The receptors were gathered from a human donor in a cohort sampled during active COVID-19.

The chain joins TRBV19 to TRBJ1-2; the match to TRBD1 covers 8 bases. The ends lost 8 bases at V and 2 bases at J; junction bases unmatched: 13. The germline gives CDR1 LNHDA, CDR2 SQIVND (reference sequence). The CDR3 extends over 16 amino acids. Here the CDR3 reads CASASGQGRVNYGYTF. DNA of the CDR3: TGTGCCAGTGCTTCCGGACAGGGAAGGGTAAACTATGGCTACACCTTC.

This clone was found once. This rearrangement joins TRBV7-9 to TRBJ2-7; possibly TRBD2 for D (5 bases). Trimming stripped 4 bases from V and 6 bases from J, with 10 bases between. The germline V gene encodes CDR1 SEHNR and CDR2 FQNEAQ (reference sequence). The length of the CDR3 is 12 residues. CDR3 in amino acids: CASSSALAEQYF. The CDR3 DNA follows: TGTGCCAGCAGCTCGGCCCTAGCCGAGCAGTACTTC.

The rearrangement links TRBV27 to TRBJ2-1; tentative D call: TRBD2 (5 bases). CDR3 length: 15 amino acids. Germline-derived CDR1 and CDR2 are MNHEY and SMNVEV (reference sequence). V dropped 6 bases and J dropped 7 bases, with 19 bases sitting between them. CDR3 sequence reads: CASRSERGWSNEQFF. CDR3 DNA: TGTGCCAGCAGGTCGGAACGGGGATGGTCAAATGAGCAGTTCTTC.

This clone appeared a few times. The chain joins TRBV7-9 to TRBJ2-1; weak D call: TRBD1 (6 bases). Trimming left V 8 bases short and J 5 bases short, with 13 bases between. This CDR3 spans 13 amino acids. Germline V gene lookup returns CDR1 SEHNR and CDR2 FQNEAQ (reference sequence). This chain's CDR3 is CASGQRSHNEQFF. The CDR3 DNA is TGTGCCAGCGGACAGAGGAGTCACAATGAGCAGTTCTTC.

The CDR3 spells CASSGAQGIGNTIYF. CDR3 coding DNA: TGTGCCAGCTCAGGGGCACAGGGAATTGGAAACACCATATATTTT. The chain employs TRBV18 and TRBJ1-3, with TRBD1 as a possible D gene (6 bases). The V end lost 5 bases, the J end lost 3 bases, and 14 bases lay between the germline ends. Germline V CDR1 and CDR2: KGHSH, LQKENI. The CDR3 sequence is 15 residues long.

The V call is TRBV28, the J call TRBJ2-5; TRBD2 agrees at 12 bases. Germline CDR1 and CDR2: MDHEN and SYDVKM. The V gene end was trimmed by 3 bases and the J gene end by 4 bases; junction bases not matched to a gene: 3. The CDR3 extends over 15 amino acids. This chain's CDR3 is CASSFLAGGRETQYF. The CDR3 DNA is TGTGCCAGCAGTTTCCTAGCGGGAGGGAGAGAGACCCAGTACTTC.

The chain has TRBV13 and TRBJ2-1, with TRBD2 identical over 8 bases. V lost 4 bases and J lost 8; bases outside the gene matches: 7. The CDR3 is made up of 14 amino acids. Germline-derived CDR1 and CDR2 are PRHDT and FYEKMQ (reference sequence). DNA for the CDR3: TGTGCCAGCAGCTCAGGACTAGCAGTGTATGAGCAGTTCTTC. Translating gives CASSSGLAVYEQFF.

This chain joins TRBV5-1 and TRBJ2-3; D possibly corresponds to TRBD2 (6 bases). Trimming shortened V by 4 bases and J by 1 base, and 16 bases separated the two germline ends. CDR1 and CDR2 (germline): SGHRS, YFSETQ. There are 16 residues in the CDR3. The CDR3 reads CASSISPSSGTDTQYF. The DNA for the CDR3 is TGCGCCAGCAGCATTTCTCCTTCTAGCGGCACAGATACGCAGTATTTT.

The CDR3 nucleotides are TGTGCCAGCAGCTTAGATCCTAGCGGGAGGAACGAGCAGTACTTC. Encoded protein: CASSLDPSGRNEQYF. The chain employs TRBV13 and TRBJ2-7; 11 bases match TRBD2. This CDR3 comprises 15 residues. CDR1 is PRHDT, CDR2 FYEKMQ, per germline (reference sequence). The J segment lost 5 bases and the V segment lost 1 base, leaving 4 bases of the junction unmatched. Based on the CDR3 plus reference TRBV13 and TRBJ2-7, the full variable domain is AAGVIQSPRHLIKEKRETATLKCYPIPRHDTVYWYQQGPGQDPQFLISFYEKMQSDKGSIPDRFSAQQFSDYHSELNMSSLELGDSALYFCASSLDPSGRNEQYFGPGTRLTVT.

The V and J genes are TRBV7-2 and TRBJ2-5, with 7 bases identical to TRBD1. Germline CDR1 and CDR2: SGHTA and FQGNSA. J lost 1 base, V lost 5 bases, and 10 bases had no gene match. CDR3 length equals 16 residues. The CDR3 here is CASSLWAGGTQETQYF. DNA for the CDR3: TGTGCCAGCAGCCTATGGGCAGGGGGAACCCAAGAGACCCAGTACTTC. Based on the CDR3 plus reference TRBV7-2 and TRBJ2-5, the full variable domain is GAGVSQSPSNKVTEKGKDVELRCDPISGHTALYWYRQSLGQGLEFLIYFQGNSAPDKSGLPSDRFSAERTGGSVSTLTIQRTQQEDSAVYLCASSLWAGGTQETQYFGPGTRLLVL.

V usage is TRBV28 and J usage is TRBJ2-6, with D tentatively TRBD1 (7 bases). Germline lookup yields CDR1 MDHEN and CDR2 SYDVKM. The CDR3 runs to 16 residues. V gave up 5 bases and J gave up 4 bases, with 15 bases separating them. This CDR3 reads CASSPGGGAGANVLTF. In DNA, the CDR3 is TGTGCCAGCAGTCCCGGAGGGGGCGCCGGGGCCAACGTCCTGACTTTC.

V usage is TRBV7-2 and J usage is TRBJ2-5, with 16 bases that match TRBD2. Germline values: CDR1 SGHTA, CDR2 FQGNSA. The CDR3 has 16 residues. After removal of 5 bases from V and 7 bases from J, the junction contained 7 bases not matched to a gene. CDR3: CASSAGLAGGTGTQYF. The CDR3 nucleotides read TGTGCCAGCAGCGCGGGACTAGCGGGAGGGACGGGGACCCAGTACTTC.

The chain employs TRBV3-1 (or the pseudogene TRBV3-2) and TRBJ2-1; tentatively, D is TRBD2 (6 bases). Trimming took 1 base from V and 7 from J, leaving 17 bases between them. This CDR3 is built from 16 residues. The germline CDR1 and CDR2 sequences are LGHDT and YNNKEL (reference sequence). The CDR3 reads CASSQAAGSGKNEQFF. In DNA form, the CDR3 reads TGTGCCAGCAGCCAAGCCGCCGGGAGTGGAAAAAATGAGCAGTTCTTC.

The chain has TRBV19 and TRBJ2-3, with 13 positions matching TRBD2. The V gene's germline CDR1 is LNHDA and CDR2 SQIVND (reference sequence). The CDR3 has 15 residues. The J segment lost 4 bases and the V segment lost 5 bases, leaving 3 bases of the junction unmatched. In DNA, the CDR3 is TGTGCCAGTAGTCTACTAGCGGGAGGGGCAGATACGCAGTATTTT. It codes for CASSLLAGGADTQYF. Filled out from reference TRBV19 and TRBJ2-3, the complete variable domain reads DGGITQSPKYLFRKEGQNVTLSCEQNLNHDAMYWYRQDPGQGLRLIYYSQIVNDFQKGDIAEGYSVSREKKESFPLTVTSAQKNPTAFYLCASSLLAGGADTQYFGPGTRLTVL.

The chain couples TRBV5-1 to TRBJ2-3, with 9 bases aligning to TRBD2. The V segment lost 1 base and the J segment 2 bases; nucleotides outside the gene matches: 5. Germline-derived CDR1 and CDR2 are SGHRS and YFSETQ. The CDR3 totals 16 residues. This CDR3 is CASSLPSGTYTDTQYF. CDR3 sequence (DNA): TGCGCCAGCAGCTTGCCTAGCGGGACGTACACAGATACGCAGTATTTT.

This clone was seen once. The V call is TRBV3-1 (or the pseudogene TRBV3-2), the J call TRBJ1-4, with D hard to call. Deletions cut 2 bases from V and 8 bases from J, with 6 bases between. The CDR3 spans 12 residues. Germline V lookup: CDR1 LGHDT, CDR2 YNNKEL (reference sequence). In DNA, the CDR3 is TGTGCCAGCAGCCAACTGAGAGAAAAACTGTTTTTT. It is translated as CASSQLREKLFF.

The chain employs TRBV14 and TRBJ1-6; no clear D. The CDR3 loop spans 16 amino acids. Germline V gene lookup returns CDR1 SGHDN and CDR2 FVKESK. V dropped 0 bases and J dropped 7 bases, with 13 bases sitting between them. CDR3 sequence: CASSQDLGSVNSPLHF. The CDR3 nucleotides read TGTGCCAGCAGCCAAGATTTGGGGAGTGTCAATTCACCCCTCCACTTT.

The chain couples TRBV27 to TRBJ1-2, with TRBD1 matching over 7 bases. The junction had 11 bases not matched to a gene; V was cut back by 0 bases and J by 7 bases. This CDR3 has 16 residues. Germline CDR1 and CDR2: MNHEY and SMNVEV (reference sequence). The CDR3 region is CASSLSGQGVIFGYTF. CDR3 coding DNA: TGTGCCAGCAGTTTATCAGGCCAGGGGGTAATATTTGGCTACACCTTC.

J is TRBJ1-1 and V is TRBV20-1; TRBD1 might be the D (6 bases). Trimming took 8 bases from V and 11 from J, leaving 9 bases between them. CDR3 length equals 8 residues. CDR1 DFQATT and CDR2 SNEGSKA come from the germline V gene (reference sequence). CDR3 region: CSPTGAFF. The CDR3 nucleotides read TGCAGTCCCACAGGGGCTTTCTTT.

The J gene is TRBJ1-6, the V gene TRBV10-3, with a tentative D call TRBD1 (6 bases). This CDR3 region has 15 residues. In germline, CDR1 is ENHRY, CDR2 SYGVKD. V dropped 5 bases and J dropped 9 bases, with 17 bases sitting between them. As DNA, the CDR3 is TGTGCCATCAGTTGGAGACAGGCGGAAGTTTCACCCCTCCACTTT. Encoded protein: CAISWRQAEVSPLHF.

This chain links TRBV19 with TRBJ1-1; 9 nucleotides agree with TRBD1. CDR3 length equals 16 residues. The trim removed 4 bases at V and 7 bases at J, leaving 13 bases unmatched. CDR1 is LNHDA, CDR2 SQIVND, per germline (reference sequence). The CDR3 nucleotides read TGTGCCAGTAGTACACACACCGGGACAGGGTACAATGAAGCTTTCTTT. Protein sequence: CASSTHTGTGYNEAFF.

The J gene is TRBJ1-6, the V gene TRBV7-9; TRBD1 matches at 7 bases. V trimming: 4 bases; J trimming: 10 bases; junction bases outside the gene matches: 7. The CDR3 is 14 amino acids. From germline, CDR1 is SEHNR and CDR2 FQNEAQ (reference sequence). The CDR3 loop reads CASSSREQGSPLHF. CDR3 DNA: TGTGCCAGCAGCTCCCGGGAACAGGGGTCACCCCTCCACTTT.

The J gene is TRBJ2-4, the V gene TRBV11-2, with D tentatively TRBD1 (5 bases). The germline CDR1 and CDR2 sequences are SGHAT and FQNNGV. Trimming removed 5 bases from V and 6 bases from J, with 11 bases in between. The length of the CDR3 is 13 residues. CDR3 in DNA: TGTGCCAGCAGCAACGACAGAGTAAACATTCAGTACTTC. It specifies CASSNDRVNIQYF.

The V call is TRBV24-1, the J call TRBJ2-5; D remains ambiguous. The CDR3 length is 14 residues. Germline-derived CDR1 and CDR2 are KGHDR and SFDVKD. Trimming cost V 3 bases and J 1 base, with 8 bases left between them. The CDR3: CATSDARLQETQYF. In DNA, the CDR3 is TGTGCCACCAGTGATGCCCGACTCCAAGAGACCCAGTACTTC.

V usage is TRBV9 and J usage is TRBJ1-3; D uncertain. Germline CDR1 is SGDLS and CDR2 is YYNGEE. This CDR3 spans 15 amino acids. V was shortened by 1 base and J by 8 bases, with 16 bases between the two germline ends. The DNA of the CDR3 is TGTGCCAGCAGCGTATCCCCGGGGTCGTCTGACACCATATATTTT. Encoded protein: CASSVSPGSSDTIYF.